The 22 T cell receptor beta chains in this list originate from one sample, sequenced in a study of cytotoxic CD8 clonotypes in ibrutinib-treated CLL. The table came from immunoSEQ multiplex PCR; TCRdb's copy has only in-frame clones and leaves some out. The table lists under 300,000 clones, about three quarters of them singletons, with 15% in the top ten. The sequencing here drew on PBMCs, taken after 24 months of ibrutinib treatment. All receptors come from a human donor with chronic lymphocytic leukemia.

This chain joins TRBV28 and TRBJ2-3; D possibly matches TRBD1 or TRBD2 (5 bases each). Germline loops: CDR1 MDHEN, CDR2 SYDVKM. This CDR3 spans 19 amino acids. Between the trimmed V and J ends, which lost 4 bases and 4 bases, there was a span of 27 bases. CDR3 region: CASSSRSWGTQKGPDTQYF. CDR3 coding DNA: TGTGCCAGCAGTTCCCGCTCATGGGGGACGCAAAAGGGCCCAGATACGCAGTATTTT.

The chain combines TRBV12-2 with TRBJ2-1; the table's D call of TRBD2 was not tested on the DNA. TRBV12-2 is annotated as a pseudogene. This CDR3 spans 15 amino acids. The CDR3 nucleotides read TGTGCAAGGATACTGAGGACTAGCGGTCGTCATGAGCAGTTCTTC. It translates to CARILRTSGRHEQFF.

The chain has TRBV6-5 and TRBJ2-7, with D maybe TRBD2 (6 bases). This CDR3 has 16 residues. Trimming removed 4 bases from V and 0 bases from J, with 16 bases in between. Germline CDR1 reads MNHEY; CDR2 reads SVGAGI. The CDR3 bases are TGTGCCAGCAGTTTATCCTATTGGCGGGGCTCCTACGAGCAGTACTTC. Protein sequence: CASSLSYWRGSYEQYF.

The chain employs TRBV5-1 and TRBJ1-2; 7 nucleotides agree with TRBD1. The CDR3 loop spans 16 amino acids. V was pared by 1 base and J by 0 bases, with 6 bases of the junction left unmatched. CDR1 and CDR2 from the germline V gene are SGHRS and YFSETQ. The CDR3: CASSLSPDRANYGYTF. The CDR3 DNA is TGCGCCAGCAGCTTGTCCCCTGACAGGGCTAACTATGGCTACACCTTC.

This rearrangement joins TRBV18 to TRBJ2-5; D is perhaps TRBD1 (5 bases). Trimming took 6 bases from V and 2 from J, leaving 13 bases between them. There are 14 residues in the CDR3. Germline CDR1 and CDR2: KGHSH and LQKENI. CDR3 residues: CASSPFDRQETQYF. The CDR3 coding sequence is TGTGCCAGCTCCCCATTTGACAGACAAGAGACCCAGTACTTC.

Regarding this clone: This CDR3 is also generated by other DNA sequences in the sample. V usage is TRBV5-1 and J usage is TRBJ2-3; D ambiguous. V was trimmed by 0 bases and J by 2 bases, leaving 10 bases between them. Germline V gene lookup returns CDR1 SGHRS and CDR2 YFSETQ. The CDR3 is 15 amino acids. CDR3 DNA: TGCGCCAGCAGCTTGGATGGTAGTGACACAGATACGCAGTATTTT. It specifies CASSLDGSDTDTQYF.

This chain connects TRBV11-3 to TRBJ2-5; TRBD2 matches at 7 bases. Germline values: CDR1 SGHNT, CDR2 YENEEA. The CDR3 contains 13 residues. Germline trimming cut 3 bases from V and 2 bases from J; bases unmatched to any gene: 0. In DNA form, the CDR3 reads TGTGCCAGCAGCTTCGGGGGGCAAGAGACCCAGTACTTC. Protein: CASSFGGQETQYF.

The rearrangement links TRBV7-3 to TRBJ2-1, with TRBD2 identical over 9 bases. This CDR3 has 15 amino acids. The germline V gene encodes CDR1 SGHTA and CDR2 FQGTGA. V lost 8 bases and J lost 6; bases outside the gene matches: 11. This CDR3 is CASGPLAGPLNEQFF. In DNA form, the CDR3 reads TGTGCCAGCGGACCCCTAGCGGGGCCCCTCAATGAGCAGTTCTTC. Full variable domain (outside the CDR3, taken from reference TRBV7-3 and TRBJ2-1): GAGVSQTPSNKVTEKGKYVELRCDPISGHTALYWYRQSLGQGPEFLIYFQGTGAADDSGLPNDRFFAVRPEGSVSTLKIQRTERGDSAVYLCASGPLAGPLNEQFFGPGTRLTVL.

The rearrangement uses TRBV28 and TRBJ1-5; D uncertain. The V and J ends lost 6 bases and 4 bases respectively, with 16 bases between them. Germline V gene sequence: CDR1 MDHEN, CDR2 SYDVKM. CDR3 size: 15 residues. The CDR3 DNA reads TGTGCCAGCAGACCAGAAGGGCGGGATAATCAGCCCCAGCATTTT. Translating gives CASRPEGRDNQPQHF. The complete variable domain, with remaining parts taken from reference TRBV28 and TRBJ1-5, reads DVKVTQSSRYLVKRTGEKVFLECVQDMDHENMFWYRQDPGLGLRLIYFSYDVKMKEKGDIPEGYSVSREKKERFSLILESASTNQTSMYLCASRPEGRDNQPQHFGDGTRLSIL.

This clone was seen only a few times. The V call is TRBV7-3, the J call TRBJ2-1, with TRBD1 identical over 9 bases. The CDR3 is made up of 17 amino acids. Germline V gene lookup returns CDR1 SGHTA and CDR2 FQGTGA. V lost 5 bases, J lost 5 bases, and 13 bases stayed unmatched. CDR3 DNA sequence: TGTGCCAGCAGCCCCACCGGGACAGGGACCTTGGACAATGAGCAGTTCTTC. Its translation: CASSPTGTGTLDNEQFF. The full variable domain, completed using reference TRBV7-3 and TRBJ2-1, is GAGVSQTPSNKVTEKGKYVELRCDPISGHTALYWYRQSLGQGPEFLIYFQGTGAADDSGLPNDRFFAVRPEGSVSTLKIQRTERGDSAVYLCASSPTGTGTLDNEQFFGPGTRLTVL.

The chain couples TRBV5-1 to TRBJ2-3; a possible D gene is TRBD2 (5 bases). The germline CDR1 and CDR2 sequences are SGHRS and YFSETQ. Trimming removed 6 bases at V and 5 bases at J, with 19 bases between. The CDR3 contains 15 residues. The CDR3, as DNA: TGCGCCAGCAACGTGAGAGGGTGGGCGGAAGATACGCAGTATTTT. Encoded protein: CASNVRGWAEDTQYF.

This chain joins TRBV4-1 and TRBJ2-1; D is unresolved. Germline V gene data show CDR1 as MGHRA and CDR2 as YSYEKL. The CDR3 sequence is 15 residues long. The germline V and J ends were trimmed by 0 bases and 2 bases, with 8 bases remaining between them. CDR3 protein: CASSQDLWPYNEQFF. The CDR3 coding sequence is TGCGCCAGCAGCCAAGATCTGTGGCCCTACAATGAGCAGTTCTTC.

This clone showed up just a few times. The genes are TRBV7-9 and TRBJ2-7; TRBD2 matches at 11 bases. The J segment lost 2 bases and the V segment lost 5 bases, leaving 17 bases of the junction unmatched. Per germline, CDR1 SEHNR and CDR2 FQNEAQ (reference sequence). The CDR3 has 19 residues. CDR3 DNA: TGTGCCAGCAGCACCCGGACTAGCGGGTATCATCCGGCGGCCTACGAGCAGTACTTC. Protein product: CASSTRTSGYHPAAYEQYF.

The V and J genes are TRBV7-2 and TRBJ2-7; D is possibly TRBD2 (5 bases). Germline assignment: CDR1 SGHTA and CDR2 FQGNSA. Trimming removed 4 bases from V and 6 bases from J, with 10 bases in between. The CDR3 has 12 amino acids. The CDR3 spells CASSSDRGEQYF. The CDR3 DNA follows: TGTGCCAGCAGCTCCGACCGGGGCGAGCAGTACTTC. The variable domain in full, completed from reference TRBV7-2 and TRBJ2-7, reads GAGVSQSPSNKVTEKGKDVELRCDPISGHTALYWYRQSLGQGLEFLIYFQGNSAPDKSGLPSDRFSAERTGGSVSTLTIQRTQQEDSAVYLCASSSDRGEQYFGPGTRLTVT.

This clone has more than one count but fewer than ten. CDR3 loop: CASTGGGNQPQHF. CDR3 sequence (DNA): TGTGCCAGCACCGGAGGTGGCAATCAGCCCCAGCATTTT. V and J are TRBV28 and TRBJ1-5; the D is unclear. Trimming cost V 7 bases and J 2 bases, with 9 bases left between them. The length of the CDR3 is 13 residues. Per germline, CDR1 MDHEN and CDR2 SYDVKM.

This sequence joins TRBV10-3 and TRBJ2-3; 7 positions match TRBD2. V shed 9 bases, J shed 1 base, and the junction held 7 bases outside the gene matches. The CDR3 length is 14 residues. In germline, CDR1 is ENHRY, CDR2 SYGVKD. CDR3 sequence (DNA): TGTGCCATTAATCGTCGGGAGGGCACAGATACGCAGTATTTT. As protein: CAINRREGTDTQYF.

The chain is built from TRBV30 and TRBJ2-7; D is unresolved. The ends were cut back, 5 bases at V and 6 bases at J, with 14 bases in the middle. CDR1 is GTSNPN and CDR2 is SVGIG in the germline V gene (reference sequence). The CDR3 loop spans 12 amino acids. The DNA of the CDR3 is TGTGCCTGGGATCTCTTGGGTCTCGAGCAGTACTTC. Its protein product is CAWDLLGLEQYF. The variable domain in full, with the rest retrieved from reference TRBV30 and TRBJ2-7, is SQTIHQWPATLVQPVGSPLSLECTVEGTSNPNLYWYRQAAGRGLQLLFYSVGIGQISSEVPQNLSASRPQDRQFILSSKKLLLSDSGFYLCAWDLLGLEQYFGPGTRLTVT.

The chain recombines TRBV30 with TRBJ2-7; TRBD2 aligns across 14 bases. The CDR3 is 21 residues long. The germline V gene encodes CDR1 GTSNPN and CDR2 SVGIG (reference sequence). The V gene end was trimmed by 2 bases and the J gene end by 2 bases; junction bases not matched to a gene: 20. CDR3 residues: CAWSTRQKITTSGRVPYEQYF. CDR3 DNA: TGTGCCTGGAGTACGAGACAGAAAATTACGACTAGCGGGAGGGTCCCCTACGAGCAGTACTTC. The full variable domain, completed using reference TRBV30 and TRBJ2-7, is SQTIHQWPATLVQPVGSPLSLECTVEGTSNPNLYWYRQAAGRGLQLLFYSVGIGQISSEVPQNLSASRPQDRQFILSSKKLLLSDSGFYLCAWSTRQKITTSGRVPYEQYFGPGTRLTVT.

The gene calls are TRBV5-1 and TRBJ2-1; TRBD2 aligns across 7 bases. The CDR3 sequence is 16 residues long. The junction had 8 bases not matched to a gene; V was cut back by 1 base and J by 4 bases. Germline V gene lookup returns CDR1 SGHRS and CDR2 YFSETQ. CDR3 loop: CASSLLRTRGYNEQFF. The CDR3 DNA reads TGCGCCAGCAGCTTGTTGCGGACTAGGGGATACAATGAGCAGTTCTTC. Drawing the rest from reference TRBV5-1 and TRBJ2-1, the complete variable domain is KAGVTQTPRYLIKTRGQQVTLSCSPISGHRSVSWYQQTPGQGLQFLFEYFSETQRNKGNFPGRFSGRQFSNSRSEMNVSTLELGDSALYLCASSLLRTRGYNEQFFGPGTRLTVL.

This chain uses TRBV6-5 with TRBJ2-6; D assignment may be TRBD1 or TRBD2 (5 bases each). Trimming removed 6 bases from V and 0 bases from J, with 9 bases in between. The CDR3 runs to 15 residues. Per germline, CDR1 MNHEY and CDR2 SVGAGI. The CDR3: CASRWGSSGANVLTF. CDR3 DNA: TGTGCCAGCAGATGGGGGAGCTCTGGGGCCAACGTCCTGACTTTC.

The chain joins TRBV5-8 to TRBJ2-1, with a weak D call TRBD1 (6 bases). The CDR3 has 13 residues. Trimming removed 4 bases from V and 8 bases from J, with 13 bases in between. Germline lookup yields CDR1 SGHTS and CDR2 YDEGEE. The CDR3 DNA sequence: TGTGCCAGCAGCGTAAACAGGGCGGATGAGCAGTTCTTC. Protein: CASSVNRADEQFF.

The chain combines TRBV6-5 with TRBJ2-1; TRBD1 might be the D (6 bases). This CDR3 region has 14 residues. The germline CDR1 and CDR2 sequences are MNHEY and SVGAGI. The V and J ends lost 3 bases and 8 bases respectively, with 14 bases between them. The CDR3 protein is CASSYVSPGDEQFF. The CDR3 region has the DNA TGTGCCAGCAGTTATGTTTCTCCAGGGGATGAGCAGTTCTTC.